The present T cell receptor beta chain was sequenced within a study of blood T cells in healthy people across ages. The study's findings and limits: Researchers said unsorted PBMCs prevented a conclusive naive versus antigen-experienced comparison.

This clonotype was counted at least ten times. Its antigen is unknown. Germline assignment: CDR1 SGHRS and CDR2 YFSETQ. There are 14 residues in the CDR3. V trimming: 5 bases; J trimming: 7 bases; junction bases outside the gene matches: 8. A sample-barcoded 5' primer and a J-beta primer mix were used in a second PCR of roughly 6 to 12 cycles. TCRdb passed the 5' RACE reads through MiXCR, listing each CDR3 protein once. The top ten clones hold 7.7% of a sample with some 1.5 million distinct CDR3 sequences, roughly 30% of them seen once. This TCR was sampled from a woman aged 30 to 39 in good health. The source material was blood. The rearrangement links TRBV5-1 to TRBJ2-1, with 8 bases that match TRBD1. The CDR3 DNA is TGCGCCAGCAGTCTTAGGACAGGGCGGAATGAGCAGTTCTTC. Its protein product is CASSLRTGRNEQFF.